These T cell receptor beta chains were read from a single sample in a study of OX40 agonist ivuxolimab in advanced cancers. TCRdb's table, derived via immunoSEQ multiplex PCR, lists solely in-frame clones and lacks some. This sample carries fewer than 80,000 clones, around 84% of them seen once, and the ten largest clones take about 0.83%. Sequencing used CD4+ or CD8+ T cells sorted from blood, obtained in a trial of the OX40 agonist ivuxolimab. The receptors were gathered from an adult with an advanced solid tumor such as melanoma, head and neck, liver or kidney cancer. The CDR3 runs from the conserved cysteine through the conserved F or W. A D gene is named only where the DNA matches it firmly. Not all rows give a size; the values are once, few, many and, for expanded clones, a class.

d_call: TRBD2
clone_size: few
v_call: TRBV5-5
j_call: TRBJ2-5
cdr3_aa: CASSLRSGGEETQYF
cdr3_nt: TGTGCCAGCAGCTTGCGTAGCGGGGGGGAAGAGACCCAGTACTTC

d_call: NA
clone_size: NA
v_call: TRBV5-5
j_call: TRBJ2-1
cdr3_aa: CASSPQAATAPHEQFF
cdr3_nt: TGTGCCAGCAGCCCACAGGCCGCAACGGCTCCGCATGAGCAGTTCTTC

d_call: NA
clone_size: NA
v_call: TRBV6-6
j_call: TRBJ1-1
cdr3_aa: CASSYGSQPVNTEAFF
cdr3_nt: TGTGCCAGCAGTTACGGGAGCCAACCAGTGAACACTGAAGCTTTCTTT

d_call: NA
clone_size: few
v_call: TRBV11-3
j_call: TRBJ1-1
cdr3_aa: CASSLLPTVNTEAFF
cdr3_nt: TGTGCCAGCAGCCTCCTCCCAACAGTGAACACTGAAGCTTTCTTT

d_call: TRBD2
clone_size: NA
v_call: TRBV19
j_call: TRBJ2-1
cdr3_aa: CASSLRASGVTYNEQFF
cdr3_nt: TGTGCCAGTAGTCTCCGGGCTAGCGGGGTAACCTACAATGAGCAGTTCTTC

d_call: NA
clone_size: once
v_call: TRBV2
j_call: TRBJ2-3
cdr3_aa: CASSAPGRSGTQYF
cdr3_nt: TGTGCCAGCAGTGCACCGGGACGATCGGGTACGCAGTATTTT

d_call: NA
clone_size: once
v_call: TRBV11-3
j_call: TRBJ1-1
cdr3_aa: CASSPMANTEAFF
cdr3_nt: TGTGCCAGCAGCCCAATGGCCAACACTGAAGCTTTCTTT

d_call: NA
clone_size: few
v_call: TRBV21-1
j_call: TRBJ2-7
cdr3_aa: CASSKVDRGREQYF
cdr3_nt: TGTGCCAGCAGCAAAGTGGACAGGGGGCGCGAGCAGTACTTC

d_call: NA
clone_size: NA
v_call: TRBV2
j_call: TRBJ2-2
cdr3_aa: CASRTTSTRNTGELFF
cdr3_nt: TGTGCCAGCAGGACAACAAGTACTCGGAACACCGGGGAGCTGTTTTTT

d_call: NA
clone_size: NA
v_call: TRBV30
j_call: TRBJ2-7
cdr3_aa: CAWSRAHEQYF
cdr3_nt: TGTGCCTGGAGCAGGGCCCACGAGCAGTACTTC

d_call: NA
clone_size: NA
v_call: TRBV5-4
j_call: TRBJ2-5
cdr3_aa: CASSLPGAETQYF
cdr3_nt: TGTGCCAGCAGCTTGCCGGGGGCTGAGACCCAGTACTTC

d_call: NA
clone_size: few
v_call: TRBV6-1
j_call: TRBJ2-4
cdr3_aa: CASSEWVSLTNIQYF
cdr3_nt: TGTGCCAGCAGTGAATGGGTCAGTTTAACAAACATTCAGTACTTC

d_call: NA
clone_size: NA
v_call: TRBV9
j_call: TRBJ2-2
cdr3_aa: CASSVGSQGGTGELFF
cdr3_nt: TGTGCCAGCAGCGTAGGATCACAGGGTGGGACCGGGGAGCTGTTTTTT

d_call: NA
clone_size: NA
v_call: TRBV19
j_call: TRBJ2-3
cdr3_aa: CASSPRLGGLTTDTQYF
cdr3_nt: TGTGCCAGTAGTCCCCGTTTGGGCGGATTAACCACAGATACGCAGTATTTT

d_call: TRBD1
clone_size: NA
v_call: TRBV5-4
j_call: TRBJ2-1
cdr3_aa: CASSSGTGNSYNEQFF
cdr3_nt: TGTGCCAGCAGCTCCGGGACAGGCAATTCCTACAATGAGCAGTTCTTC

d_call: NA
clone_size: once
v_call: TRBV30
j_call: TRBJ2-5
cdr3_aa: CAWKHTGTETQYF
cdr3_nt: TGTGCCTGGAAACATACGGGCACGGAGACCCAGTACTTC

d_call: NA
clone_size: NA
v_call: TRBV18
j_call: TRBJ2-1
cdr3_aa: CASSPENRGNEQFF
cdr3_nt: TGTGCCAGCTCACCGGAAAACCGGGGGAATGAGCAGTTCTTC

d_call: TRBD2
clone_size: NA
v_call: TRBV7-2
j_call: TRBJ2-3
cdr3_aa: CASTTLVTSGSTDTQYF
cdr3_nt: TGTGCCAGCACCACTTTAGTCACTAGCGGGTCCACAGATACGCAGTATTTT

d_call: TRBD2
clone_size: NA
v_call: TRBV7-9
j_call: TRBJ2-3
cdr3_aa: CASSPLAGGGTDTQYF
cdr3_nt: TGTGCCAGCAGCCCTCTAGCGGGAGGGGGCACAGATACGCAGTATTTT

d_call: TRBD1
clone_size: NA
v_call: TRBV5-4
j_call: TRBJ2-1
cdr3_aa: CASNRQGSHNEQFF
cdr3_nt: TGTGCCAGCAACCGACAGGGGTCCCACAATGAGCAGTTCTTC

d_call: NA
clone_size: NA
v_call: TRBV7-2
j_call: TRBJ1-1
cdr3_aa: CASNNQVNTEAFF
cdr3_nt: TGTGCCAGCAACAATCAGGTGAACACTGAAGCTTTCTTT

d_call: NA
clone_size: NA
v_call: TRBV7-8
j_call: TRBJ1-3
cdr3_aa: CASRQASGNTIYF
cdr3_nt: TGTGCCAGCAGACAGGCCTCTGGAAACACCATATATTTT

d_call: NA
clone_size: once
v_call: TRBV7-3
j_call: TRBJ2-3
cdr3_aa: CASSLSGQGARGTDTQYF
cdr3_nt: TGTGCCAGCAGCTTATCGGGGCAGGGGGCGCGGGGGACAGATACGCAGTATTTT

d_call: NA
clone_size: NA
v_call: TRBV11-3
j_call: TRBJ1-1
cdr3_aa: CASSSGMPNTEAFF
cdr3_nt: TGTGCCAGCAGTTCAGGGATGCCAAACACTGAAGCTTTCTTT